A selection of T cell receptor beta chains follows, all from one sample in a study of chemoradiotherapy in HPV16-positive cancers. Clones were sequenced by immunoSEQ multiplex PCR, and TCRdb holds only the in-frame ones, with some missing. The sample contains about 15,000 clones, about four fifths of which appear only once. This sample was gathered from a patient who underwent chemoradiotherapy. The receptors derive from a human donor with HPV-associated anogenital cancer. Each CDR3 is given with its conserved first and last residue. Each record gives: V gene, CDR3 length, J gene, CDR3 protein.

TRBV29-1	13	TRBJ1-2	CSVGEGVDYGYTF
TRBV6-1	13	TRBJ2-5	CASTRDFQETQYF
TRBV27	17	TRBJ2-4	CASRGKRGTSGRGIQYF
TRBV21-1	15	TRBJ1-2	CASSPPGGANYGYTF
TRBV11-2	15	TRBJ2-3	CASTPSGLSKWIQYF
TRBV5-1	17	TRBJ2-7	CASSLAFRQEAPYEQYF
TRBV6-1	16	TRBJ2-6	CASSEIDTGTLNVLTF
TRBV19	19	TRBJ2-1	CASEEGLAGEGSSYNEQFF
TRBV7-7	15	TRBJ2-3	CASSLLGGGTDTQYF
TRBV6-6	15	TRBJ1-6	CASSYQDRGGSPLHF
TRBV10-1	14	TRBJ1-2	CASSGFGTGGFVTF
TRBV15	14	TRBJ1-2	CATSRDATLQGYTF
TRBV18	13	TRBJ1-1	CASSSGLNTEAFF
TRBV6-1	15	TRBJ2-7	CASSALASWGYEQYF